This T cell receptor beta chain was sequenced during a study of blood T cell repertoires in COVID-19. At the level of the study: Some COVID-19 samples were acute and others convalescent; all came from the United States, Italy and Spain. T cells, B-cell-depleted T cells, or PBMCs supplied cDNA or gDNA.

As processed by the authors: Reference gene primers were amplified, and this amplification served to estimate nucleated cell counts. Method: immunoSEQ multiplex PCR; TCRdb's copy keeps in-frame clones and lacks some. The DNA was the basis for D and trimming; V, J and clone size are from that table. The data contain around 92,000 clones, about 86% of them singletons. The sequence derives from a woman aged 55-70 years in a cohort sampled during active or convalescent COVID-19. Sequences were obtained from peripheral blood.

CDR3 loop: CASSLSRLADNEQFF. The DNA for the CDR3 is TGTGCCAGCAGCTTATCCCGACTAGCCGACAATGAGCAGTTCTTC. This chain uses TRBV7-3 with TRBJ2-1; TRBD2 matches at 7 bases. In germline, CDR1 is SGHTA, CDR2 FQGTGA. V lost 2 bases, J lost 5 bases, and 6 bases stayed unmatched. The CDR3 runs to 15 residues.